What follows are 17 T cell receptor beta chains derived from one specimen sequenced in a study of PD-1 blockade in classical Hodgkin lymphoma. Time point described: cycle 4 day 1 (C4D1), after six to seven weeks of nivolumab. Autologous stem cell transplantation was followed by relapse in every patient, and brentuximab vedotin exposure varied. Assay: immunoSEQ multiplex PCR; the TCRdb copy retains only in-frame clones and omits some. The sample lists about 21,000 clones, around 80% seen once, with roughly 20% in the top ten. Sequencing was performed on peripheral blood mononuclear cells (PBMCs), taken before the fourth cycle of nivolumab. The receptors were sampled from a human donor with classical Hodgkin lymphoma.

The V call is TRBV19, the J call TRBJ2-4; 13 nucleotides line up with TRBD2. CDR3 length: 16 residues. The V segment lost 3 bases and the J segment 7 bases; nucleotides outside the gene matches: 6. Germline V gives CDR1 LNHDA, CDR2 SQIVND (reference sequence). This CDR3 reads CASSILGLAGSNIQYF. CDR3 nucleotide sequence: TGTGCCAGTAGTATTCTGGGACTAGCGGGAAGCAACATTCAGTACTTC.

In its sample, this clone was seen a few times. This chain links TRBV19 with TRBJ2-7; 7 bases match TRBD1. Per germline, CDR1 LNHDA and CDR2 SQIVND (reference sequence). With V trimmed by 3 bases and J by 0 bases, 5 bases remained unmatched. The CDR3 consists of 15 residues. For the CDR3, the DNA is TGTGCCAGTAGTATGACCCGGGACAGCTCCTACGAGCAGTACTTC. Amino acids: CASSMTRDSSYEQYF. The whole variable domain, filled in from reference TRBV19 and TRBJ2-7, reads DGGITQSPKYLFRKEGQNVTLSCEQNLNHDAMYWYRQDPGQGLRLIYYSQIVNDFQKGDIAEGYSVSREKKESFPLTVTSAQKNPTAFYLCASSMTRDSSYEQYFGPGTRLTVT.

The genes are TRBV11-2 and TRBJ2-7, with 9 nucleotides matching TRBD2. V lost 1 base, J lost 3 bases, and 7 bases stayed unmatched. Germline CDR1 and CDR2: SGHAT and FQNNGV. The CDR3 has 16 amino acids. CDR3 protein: CASSLGHLAGYYEQYF. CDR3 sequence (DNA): TGTGCCAGCAGCTTAGGACACCTAGCGGGATACTACGAGCAGTACTTC.

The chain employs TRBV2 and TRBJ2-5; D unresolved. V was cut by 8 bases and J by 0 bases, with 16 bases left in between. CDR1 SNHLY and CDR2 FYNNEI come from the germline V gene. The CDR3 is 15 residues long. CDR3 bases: TGTGCCAGCGGCGGAAGGGCCATACACCAAGAGACCCAGTACTTC. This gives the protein CASGGRAIHQETQYF.

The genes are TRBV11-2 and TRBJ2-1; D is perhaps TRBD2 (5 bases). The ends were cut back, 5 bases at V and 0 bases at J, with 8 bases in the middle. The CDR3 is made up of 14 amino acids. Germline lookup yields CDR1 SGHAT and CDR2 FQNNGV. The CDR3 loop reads CASSRAGSYNEQFF. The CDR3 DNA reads TGTGCCAGCAGCCGCGCGGGCTCCTACAATGAGCAGTTCTTC.

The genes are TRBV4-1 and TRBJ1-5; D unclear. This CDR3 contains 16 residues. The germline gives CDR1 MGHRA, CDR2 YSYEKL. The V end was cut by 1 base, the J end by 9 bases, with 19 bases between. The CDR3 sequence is CASSQVPTASLGPQHF. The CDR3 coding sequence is TGCGCCAGCAGCCAAGTCCCAACAGCCTCTCTTGGGCCCCAGCATTTT.

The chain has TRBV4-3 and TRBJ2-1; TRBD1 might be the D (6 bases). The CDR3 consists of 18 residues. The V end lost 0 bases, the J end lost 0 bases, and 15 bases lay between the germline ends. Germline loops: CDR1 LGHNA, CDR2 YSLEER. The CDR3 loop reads CASSQDALGASSYNEQFF. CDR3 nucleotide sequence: TGCGCCAGCAGCCAAGATGCTCTGGGGGCGAGCTCCTACAATGAGCAGTTCTTC.

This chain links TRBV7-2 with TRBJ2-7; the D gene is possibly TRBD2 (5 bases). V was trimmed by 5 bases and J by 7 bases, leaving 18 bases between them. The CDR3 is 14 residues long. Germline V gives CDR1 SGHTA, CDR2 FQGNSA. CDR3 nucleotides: TGTGCCAGCAGCCCGCGGGTGAGGGCTACAGAGCAGTACTTC. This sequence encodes CASSPRVRATEQYF.

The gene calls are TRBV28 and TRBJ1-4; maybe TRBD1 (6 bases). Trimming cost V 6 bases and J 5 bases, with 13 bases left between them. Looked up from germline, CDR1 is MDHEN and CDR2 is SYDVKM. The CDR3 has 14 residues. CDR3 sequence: CASSTGQMNEKLFF. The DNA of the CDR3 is TGTGCCAGCAGCACAGGACAGATGAATGAAAAACTGTTTTTT.

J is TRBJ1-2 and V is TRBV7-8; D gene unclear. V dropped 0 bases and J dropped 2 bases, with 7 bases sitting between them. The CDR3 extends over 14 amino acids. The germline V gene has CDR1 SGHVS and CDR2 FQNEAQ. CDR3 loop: CASSLASRNYGYTF. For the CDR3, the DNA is TGTGCCAGCAGCTTAGCTTCCAGGAACTATGGCTACACCTTC.

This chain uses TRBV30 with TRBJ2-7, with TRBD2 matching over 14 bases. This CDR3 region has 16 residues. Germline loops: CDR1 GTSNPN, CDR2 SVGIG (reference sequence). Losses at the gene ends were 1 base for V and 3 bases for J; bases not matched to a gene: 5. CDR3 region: CAWSGGLAGVSYEQYF. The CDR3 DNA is TGTGCCTGGAGTGGGGGACTAGCGGGAGTCAGCTACGAGCAGTACTTC.

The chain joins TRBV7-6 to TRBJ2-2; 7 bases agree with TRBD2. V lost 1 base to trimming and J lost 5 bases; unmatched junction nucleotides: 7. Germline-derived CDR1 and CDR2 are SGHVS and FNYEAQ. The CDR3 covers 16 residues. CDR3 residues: CASSLGAGVGTGELFF. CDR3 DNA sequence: TGTGCCAGCAGCTTAGGGGCGGGAGTAGGTACCGGGGAGCTGTTTTTT.

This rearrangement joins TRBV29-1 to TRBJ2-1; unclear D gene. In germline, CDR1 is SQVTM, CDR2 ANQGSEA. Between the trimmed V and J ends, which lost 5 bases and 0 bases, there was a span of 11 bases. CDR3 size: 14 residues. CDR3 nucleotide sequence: TGCAGCGTTCGGGTCCCGAGCTCCTACAATGAGCAGTTCTTC. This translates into CSVRVPSSYNEQFF.

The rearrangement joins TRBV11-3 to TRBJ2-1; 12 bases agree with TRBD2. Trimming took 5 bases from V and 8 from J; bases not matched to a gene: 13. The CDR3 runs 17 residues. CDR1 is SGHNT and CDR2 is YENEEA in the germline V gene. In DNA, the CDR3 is TGTGCCAGCAGCCCTAGACCGGGACTAGCGGGCAGGGATGAGCAGTTCTTC. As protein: CASSPRPGLAGRDEQFF.

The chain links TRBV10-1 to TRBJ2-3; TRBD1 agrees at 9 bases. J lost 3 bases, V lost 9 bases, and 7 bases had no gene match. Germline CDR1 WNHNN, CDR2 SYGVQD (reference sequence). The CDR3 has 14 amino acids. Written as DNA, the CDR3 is TGCGCCAGTCGCGACAGGGGGTCGACAGATACGCAGTATTTT. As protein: CASRDRGSTDTQYF.

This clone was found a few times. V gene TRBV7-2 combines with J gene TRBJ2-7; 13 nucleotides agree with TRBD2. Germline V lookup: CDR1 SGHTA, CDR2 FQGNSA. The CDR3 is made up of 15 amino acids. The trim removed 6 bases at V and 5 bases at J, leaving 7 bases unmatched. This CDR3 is CASSSTSGGAHEQYV. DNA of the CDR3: TGTGCCAGCAGTTCAACTAGCGGGGGGGCCCACGAGCAGTACGTC.

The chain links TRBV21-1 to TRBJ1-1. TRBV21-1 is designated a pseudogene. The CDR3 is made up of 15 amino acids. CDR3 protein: CASSSKNVGQVEAFF. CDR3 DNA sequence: TGTGCCAGCAGTTCGAAAAATGTCGGGCAGGTCGAAGCTTTCTTT.